The 29 T cell receptor beta chains reported below all come from one sample, sequenced in a study of blood T cells in healthy people across ages. Through a sample-barcoded 5' primer and a J-beta primer mix, a second PCR was run for 7 to 11 cycles. One entry per CDR3 protein, called by TCRdb with MiXCR from the 5' RACE reads. The sample contains roughly 1,500,000 distinct CDR3 sequences, 30% to 40% of which appear only once. Sequencing input: blood. The receptors were gathered from a woman aged 25 to 39 in good health.

The table lists this clonotype with a few counts. This chain links TRBV11-2 with TRBJ1-1; D gene uncertain. Trimming left V 8 bases short and J 0 bases short, with 10 bases between. The V gene's germline CDR1 is SGHAT and CDR2 FQNNGV. This CDR3 is built from 13 residues. CDR3 loop: CASGKGMNTEAFF. DNA for the CDR3: TGTGCCAGCGGAAAGGGCATGAACACTGAAGCTTTCTTT.

Notes on this clonotype: The missing conserved phenylalanine or tryptophan at the end of this CDR3 makes a read error likely. The V gene is TRBV5-1, the J gene TRBJ2-3; TRBD1 or TRBD2 may be the D gene (6 bases each). Germline CDR1 is SGHRS and CDR2 is YFSETQ. Trimming left V 4 bases short and J 3 bases short, with 18 bases between. CDR3 length equals 16 residues. CDR3 residues: CASSPLEGVGTDTQYL. CDR3 coding DNA: TGCGCCAGCAGCCCCCTGGAGGGGGTCGGGACAGATACGCAGTATCTT.

The chain employs TRBV24-1 and TRBJ2-1; a possible D gene is TRBD2 (7 bases). Trimming left V 8 bases short and J 5 bases short, with 18 bases between. The CDR3 is made up of 15 amino acids. The V gene's germline CDR1 is KGHDR and CDR2 SFDVKD. This CDR3 reads CATNRAGGPDNEQFF. The CDR3 region has the DNA TGTGCCACCAACCGGGCCGGGGGGCCAGACAATGAGCAGTTCTTC.

In regard to this clonotype: This may stem from a read error, because a much larger clone lies one nucleotide away. The gene calls are TRBV4-2 and TRBJ2-5, with 7 bases identical to TRBD2. This CDR3 spans 18 amino acids. CDR1 and CDR2 from the germline V gene are LGHNA and YNFKEQ. The CDR3 is CASGQVPLPGGRRETQYF. CDR3 coding DNA: TGTGCCAGCGGCCAAGTGCCGTTGCCGGGAGGCCGGAGGGAGACCCAGTACTTC.

The rearrangement uses TRBV5-6 and TRBJ2-1; D perhaps matches TRBD1 (6 bases). Germline V gene lookup returns CDR1 SGHDT and CDR2 YYEEEE. V lost 6 bases and J lost 2, with 12 bases in between. The CDR3 contains 14 residues. This chain's CDR3 is CASTQTGTYNEQFF. The CDR3 DNA follows: TGTGCCAGCACCCAGACAGGAACCTACAATGAGCAGTTCTTC.

J is TRBJ1-4 and V is TRBV20-1; possibly TRBD1 for D (6 bases). Deletions cut 1 base from V and 5 bases from J, with 11 bases between. The CDR3 has 14 residues. Per germline, CDR1 DFQATT and CDR2 SNEGSKA (reference sequence). CDR3 nucleotides: TGCAGTGCTAGAGCAGGGGAAGGAAATGAAAAACTGTTTTTT. This encodes CSARAGEGNEKLFF.

A few counts support this clonotype. The chain is built from TRBV30 and TRBJ2-5, with 11 positions matching TRBD2. The germline gives CDR1 GTSNPN, CDR2 SVGIG (reference sequence). This CDR3 has 14 amino acids. CDR3 amino acids: CAVDSSGGRRTQYF. Here the CDR3 DNA reads TGTGCGGTGGATTCTAGCGGGGGGCGCAGGACCCAGTACTTC.

This clonotype was observed a handful of times. The V and J genes are TRBV7-9 and TRBJ1-6; a possible D gene is TRBD1 (6 bases). Deletions cut 5 bases from V and 11 bases from J, with 10 bases between. This CDR3 has 12 residues. The V gene's germline CDR1 is SEHNR and CDR2 FQNEAQ (reference sequence). The CDR3 region has the DNA TGTGCCAGCAGCCTCTCAGGGGCACCCCTCCACTTT. Translation gives CASSLSGAPLHF.

V usage is TRBV2 and J usage is TRBJ2-1, with TRBD2 identical over 7 bases. Germline V gene lookup returns CDR1 SNHLY and CDR2 FYNNEI. Trimming at V came to 6 bases and at J to 14 bases, leaving 10 bases not matched to a gene. This CDR3 contains 12 residues. For the CDR3, the DNA is TGTGCCAGCAGCCCCGGGGGGTTTCGAAAGTTCTTC. Residues: CASSPGGFRKFF.

In the case of this clonotype: An end of the junction does not agree with germline; a read error may underlie this. V is TRBV4-1 and J is TRBJ2-5; 13 nucleotides align to TRBD2. The J call is in doubt because the DNA end fits TRBJ2-7 better. The length of the CDR3 is 18 residues. Germline V CDR1 and CDR2: MGHRA, YSYEKL. CDR3 bases: TGCGCCGGCAGCCAAGGGAGGTTACTAGCGGGAGGGAGCCACGAGCAGTACTTC. This gives the protein CAGSQGRLLAGGSHEQYF.

The chain uses TRBV12-3 or TRBV12-4 and TRBJ2-3; 9 nucleotides align to TRBD1. There are 13 residues in the CDR3. The ends lost 4 bases at V and 5 bases at J; junction bases unmatched: 1. Here the CDR3 DNA reads TGTGCCAGCAGTTCGACAGGGGGAGATACGCAGTATTTT. Protein: CASSSTGGDTQYF.

This clonotype was picked up a small number of times. V is TRBV6-6 and J is TRBJ1-2; 7 positions agree with TRBD1. The CDR3 is 17 amino acids. In germline, CDR1 is MNHNY, CDR2 SVGAGI (reference sequence). V shed 5 bases, J shed 2 bases, and the junction held 14 bases outside the gene matches. As DNA, the CDR3 is TGTGCCAGCAGTCCTAAGGGTAGAGGGACAGAAAACTATGGCTACACCTTC. It yields the protein CASSPKGRGTENYGYTF.

This clonotype was counted a few times. This sequence joins TRBV4-1 and TRBJ2-1; the D gene is possibly TRBD2 (5 bases). Germline lookup yields CDR1 MGHRA and CDR2 YSYEKL. The germline V and J ends were trimmed by 0 bases and 2 bases, with 11 bases remaining between them. The CDR3 is 16 amino acids. CDR3 nucleotide sequence: TGCGCCAGCAGCCAAGATATTCGAGGGACCTACAATGAGCAGTTCTTC. It specifies CASSQDIRGTYNEQFF.

The chain has TRBV5-1 and TRBJ2-7; TRBD2 is a possible D gene (5 bases). V lost 4 bases and J 6 bases, leaving 14 bases between the germline ends. CDR3 size: 13 residues. The germline CDR1 and CDR2 sequences are SGHRS and YFSETQ. The CDR3 coding sequence is TGCGCCAGCAGCCCAGGAGGTAGCGTCGAGCAGTACTTC. Translation: CASSPGGSVEQYF.

The CDR3 loop reads CASNLTQGGSGANVLTF. CDR3 nucleotide sequence: TGTGCCAGCAACTTGACACAGGGGGGCTCTGGGGCCAACGTCCTGACTTTC. This chain connects TRBV7-6 to TRBJ2-6, with 8 bases aligning to TRBD1. Per the germline V gene, CDR1 is SGHVS and CDR2 is FNYEAQ. The CDR3 is made up of 17 amino acids. Trimming at V came to 7 bases and at J to 0 bases, leaving 8 bases not matched to a gene.

This chain uses TRBV4-2 with TRBJ2-7; the D gene is possibly TRBD1 (6 bases). V was trimmed by 0 bases and J by 3 bases, leaving 15 bases between them. CDR1 is LGHNA and CDR2 is YNFKEQ in the germline V gene. The CDR3 totals 16 residues. The DNA for the CDR3 is TGTGCCAGCAGCCAAGATAGGGACACCATCATCTACGAGCAGTACTTC. Protein: CASSQDRDTIIYEQYF.

J is TRBJ2-1 and V is TRBV5-1, with TRBD2 matching over 9 bases. The CDR3 totals 14 residues. Germline-derived CDR1 and CDR2 are SGHRS and YFSETQ. The ends lost 10 bases at V and 9 bases at J; junction bases unmatched: 14. The CDR3 DNA reads as TGCGCCTCGGCCCTGGGCGGGGGGGATTTTGAGCAGTTCTTC. This sequence encodes CASALGGGDFEQFF.

This rearrangement joins TRBV27 to TRBJ1-1; no clear D. This CDR3 is built from 15 residues. CDR1 and CDR2 from the germline V gene are MNHEY and SMNVEV (reference sequence). The V end was cut by 6 bases, the J end by 3 bases, with 17 bases between. Here the CDR3 DNA reads TGTGCCAGCAGGAATAATGTTCCTACGGACACTGAAGCTTTCTTT. Amino acids: CASRNNVPTDTEAFF.

The chain employs TRBV20-1 and TRBJ2-7; D might be TRBD2 (6 bases). V was clipped by 2 bases and J by 6 bases, with 14 bases between them. Germline-derived CDR1 and CDR2 are DFQATT and SNEGSKA (reference sequence). The CDR3 runs to 13 residues. Here the CDR3 DNA reads TGCAGTGCTAGACGGGGGACCTCGGGCGAGCAGTACTTC. Translating gives CSARRGTSGEQYF.

The chain uses TRBV4-2 and TRBJ2-1, with 8 bases aligning to TRBD2. Trimming removed 4 bases from V and 7 bases from J; junction bases left unmatched: 12. Germline values: CDR1 LGHNA, CDR2 YNFKEQ. This CDR3 has 16 residues. This CDR3 is CASSRAGAGDGNEQFF. CDR3 bases: TGTGCCAGCAGCCGCGCGGGAGCGGGAGATGGGAATGAGCAGTTCTTC.

This clonotype was picked up many times. This sequence joins TRBV27 and TRBJ1-2; D gene uncertain. The CDR3 consists of 13 residues. CDR1 and CDR2 from the germline V gene are MNHEY and SMNVEV (reference sequence). V lost 5 bases and J lost 1, with 8 bases in between. CDR3 DNA sequence: TGTGCCAGCAGTCCGGGGTTTAACTATGGCTACACCTTC. It translates to CASSPGFNYGYTF.

This clonotype was found once. The CDR3 nucleotides read TGTGCCAGCAGCCCCCTTTCGGAACTCTACGAGCAGTACTTC. It yields the protein CASSPLSELYEQYF. The rearrangement links TRBV11-2 to TRBJ2-7; D remains unclear. V was clipped by 5 bases and J by 3 bases, with 14 bases between them. In germline, CDR1 is SGHAT, CDR2 FQNNGV. The CDR3 contains 14 residues.

This clonotype came up a few times. The V and J genes are TRBV29-1 and TRBJ1-1; D call uncertain. Germline values: CDR1 SQVTM, CDR2 ANQGSEA. V was cut by 1 base and J by 0 bases, with 3 bases left in between. The CDR3 consists of 12 residues. Here the CDR3 reads CSVEAMNTEAFF. The DNA for the CDR3 is TGCAGCGTTGAAGCTATGAACACTGAAGCTTTCTTT.

This clonotype turned up a few times. This chain connects TRBV7-6 to TRBJ2-7, with TRBD2 as a possible D gene (6 bases). The CDR3 spans 15 residues. Trimming cost V 2 bases and J 6 bases, with 17 bases left between them. Germline assignment: CDR1 SGHVS and CDR2 FNYEAQ. CDR3 DNA: TGTGCCAGCAGCTTATCCGGAGGGCCGGCGGGCGAGCAGTACTTC. It codes for CASSLSGGPAGEQYF.

This clonotype has a handful of counts. V usage is TRBV7-8 and J usage is TRBJ2-7; 7 nucleotides align to TRBD2. CDR1 and CDR2 (germline): SGHVS, FQNEAQ. V gave up 2 bases and J gave up 4 bases; unmatched junction bases: 11. This CDR3 spans 16 amino acids. DNA of the CDR3: TGTGCCAGCAGCTTAATGGCGGGAGATAGTTGGTACGAGCAGTACTTC. This translates into CASSLMAGDSWYEQYF.

J is TRBJ1-6 and V is TRBV27; TRBD1 matches 9 bases. Germline CDR1 MNHEY, CDR2 SMNVEV (reference sequence). CDR3 length: 14 residues. The ends lost 9 bases at V and 11 bases at J; junction bases unmatched: 11. The CDR3 DNA reads TGTGCCAGAATGCGGGACAGGGCGTATCCACCCCTCCACTTT. Protein sequence: CARMRDRAYPPLHF.

The chain couples TRBV30 to TRBJ2-7, with TRBD1 matching over 8 bases. Germline CDR1 and CDR2: GTSNPN and SVGIG (reference sequence). The J segment lost 3 bases and the V segment lost 3 bases, leaving 10 bases of the junction unmatched. The CDR3 is made up of 15 amino acids. The DNA for the CDR3 is TGTGCCTGGAGCCCCGGACAGGGAATCGTCTACGAGCAGTACTTC. Protein: CAWSPGQGIVYEQYF. The whole variable domain, remainder taken from reference TRBV30 and TRBJ2-7, is SQTIHQWPATLVQPVGSPLSLECTVEGTSNPNLYWYRQAAGRGLQLLFYSVGIGQISSEVPQNLSASRPQDRQFILSSKKLLLSDSGFYLCAWSPGQGIVYEQYFGPGTRLTVT.

There are many counts of this clonotype. V is TRBV10-3 and J is TRBJ2-7, with a tentative D call TRBD2 (6 bases). The CDR3 runs to 15 residues. The V and J ends lost 5 bases and 1 base respectively, with 15 bases between them. Germline V lookup: CDR1 ENHRY, CDR2 SYGVKD. Written as DNA, the CDR3 is TGTGCCATCAGTTATGGGACGGAGGGATCCTACGAGCAGTACTTC. This translates into CAISYGTEGSYEQYF.

The rearrangement uses TRBV5-5 and TRBJ2-3; the D is unclear. Trimming left V 1 base short and J 5 bases short, with 11 bases between. Germline loops: CDR1 SGHKS, CDR2 YYEKEE (reference sequence). The CDR3 consists of 14 residues. The CDR3, as DNA: TGTGCCAGCAGCTTGTTGGAACAAGGAGATACGCAGTATTTT. This sequence encodes CASSLLEQGDTQYF. Using reference TRBV5-5 and TRBJ2-3 for the parts outside the CDR3, the full variable domain is DAGVTQSPTHLIKTRGQQVTLRCSPISGHKSVSWYQQVLGQGPQFIFQYYEKEERGRGNFPDRFSARQFPNYSSELNVNALLLGDSALYLCASSLLEQGDTQYFGPGTRLTVL.